Listed below are T cell receptor beta chains from one sample, sequenced in a study of CD8 T cells in ankylosing spondylitis. TCRdb called the 5' RACE reads again in MiXCR, with one record for every CDR3 protein. Here the sample spans about 390,000 distinct CDR3 sequences, about a fifth being singletons. Sample: blood, either unsorted or a sorted T cell fraction (not recorded which). The source of these receptors is a male donor with ankylosing spondylitis. Each CDR3 is given with its conserved first and last residue.

CDR3 protein	V gene	J gene
CASSLRSWGTVDGYTF	TRBV4-1	TRBJ1-2
CASSTQVDEQYF	TRBV6-1	TRBJ2-7
CASSFVTPHYEQYF	TRBV12-3/TRBV12-4	TRBJ2-7
CASNRDRDYGYTF	TRBV5-1	TRBJ1-2
CASSLGTLTDTQYF	TRBV7-9	TRBJ2-3
CSVGDGRNTEAFF	TRBV29-1	TRBJ1-1
CATIGWNTEAFF	TRBV28	TRBJ1-1
CSASAGFSNQPQHF	TRBV20-1	TRBJ1-5
CASSIRESLKLFF	TRBV27	TRBJ1-4
CASSLATLGVSGELFF	TRBV7-2	TRBJ2-2
CASSPLDRNYGYTF	TRBV28	TRBJ1-2
CSASGLAGGADTQYF	TRBV20-1	TRBJ2-3
CASSLDLNEQFF	TRBV11-2	TRBJ2-1
CASSQDTGGPSTGELFF	TRBV3-1	TRBJ2-2
CSGAQTEETQYF	TRBV29-1	TRBJ2-5
CSATLPAGEQFF	TRBV20-1	TRBJ2-1
CAISAPTGGQFF	TRBV10-3	TRBJ2-1
CASSYSLAGGQNEQYF	TRBV6-5	TRBJ2-7
CATSDGLGQYF	TRBV24-1	TRBJ2-3
CASKRRVDTEAFF	TRBV5-1	TRBJ1-1
CASSPRPPGYNEQFF	TRBV12-3/TRBV12-4	TRBJ2-1
CASSQGATDTQYF	TRBV14	TRBJ2-3
CASSPPLLSDTQYF	TRBV18	TRBJ2-3
CASSTSGNTGELFF	TRBV19	TRBJ2-2
CSVDEGTGNEKLFF	TRBV29-1	TRBJ1-4
CASSFVTTNEKLFF	TRBV12-3/TRBV12-4	TRBJ1-4
CASSYYHPGPNTGELFF	TRBV6-5	TRBJ2-2
CASSQGGQETQYF	TRBV3-1	TRBJ2-5
CASRKGTENQPQHF	TRBV6-2/TRBV6-3	TRBJ1-5
CASSFWQRRSEAFF	TRBV27	TRBJ1-1
CAIGAGGPGEDTQYF	TRBV10-3	TRBJ2-3
CASRRTGAGPQHF	TRBV6-1	TRBJ1-5
CSVVGAGGPDEQFF	TRBV29-1	TRBJ2-1
CASSNYLAGESDTQYF	TRBV9	TRBJ2-3
CSGRSSLNTEAFF	TRBV29-1	TRBJ1-1
CASSPRAIQPQHF	TRBV2	TRBJ1-5
CASSWGSRGDTQYF	TRBV7-3	TRBJ2-3
CASSATTGARQPQHF	TRBV25-1	TRBJ1-5